These 2 T cell receptor beta chains originate from one sample sequenced in a study of blood T cell repertoires in COVID-19. Method: immunoSEQ multiplex PCR; TCRdb's copy keeps in-frame clones and lacks some. The sample has about 320,000 clones, approximately 85% seen once; the top ten hold just over 7%. The sample was peripheral blood. The origin of the receptors is a human donor in a cohort sampled during active COVID-19.

The chain couples TRBV10-1 to TRBJ2-5; 7 bases line up with TRBD1. V dropped 2 bases and J dropped 4; count of bases not matched to a gene: 10. The CDR3 contains 16 residues. Germline V lookup: CDR1 WNHNN, CDR2 SYGVQD (reference sequence). The CDR3 protein is CASSEKLPGGRETQYF. CDR3 bases: TGCGCCAGCAGTGAGAAGCTTCCAGGGGGACGAGAGACCCAGTACTTC.

Only one count was recorded for this clone. The rearrangement joins TRBV4-1 to TRBJ1-2; a possible D gene is TRBD1 (5 bases). CDR1 is MGHRA and CDR2 is YSYEKL in the germline V gene. This CDR3 region has 17 residues. Trimming pared 1 base from V and 4 bases from J, leaving 19 bases between. This CDR3 reads CASSQVSGQTFAYGYTF. The DNA of the CDR3 is TGCGCCAGCAGCCAAGTATCAGGGCAGACCTTCGCCTATGGCTACACCTTC.